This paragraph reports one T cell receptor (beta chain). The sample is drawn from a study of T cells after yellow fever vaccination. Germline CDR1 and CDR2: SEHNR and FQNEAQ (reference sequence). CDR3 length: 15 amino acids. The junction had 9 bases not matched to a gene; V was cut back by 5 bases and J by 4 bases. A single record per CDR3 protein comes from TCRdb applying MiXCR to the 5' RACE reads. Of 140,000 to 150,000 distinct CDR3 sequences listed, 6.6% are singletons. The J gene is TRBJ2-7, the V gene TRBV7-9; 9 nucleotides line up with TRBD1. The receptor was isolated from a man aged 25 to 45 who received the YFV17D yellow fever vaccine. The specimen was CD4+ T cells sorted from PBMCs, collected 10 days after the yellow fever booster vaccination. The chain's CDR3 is CASSTHRGPSYEQYF. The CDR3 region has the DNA TGTGCCAGCAGCACCCACAGGGGGCCCTCTTACGAGCAGTACTTC.